The 7 T cell receptor beta chains below were found in one sample sequenced in a study of T-cell memory formation after mild COVID-19. MiXCR, run by TCRdb on the 5' RACE reads, gives a single entry per CDR3 protein. In the table there are about 47,000 distinct CDR3 sequences, 8% to 10% of which are singletons. Sequencing input: PBMCs or a T cell subset sorted from them (not recorded which). Every receptor here comes from an adult woman who had mild COVID-19 (a few samples of this study predate the infection). Cell type and time point are not known.

The table lists this clonotype with a few counts. The CDR3 DNA is TGTGCCAGCAGAAGTTCTGGGGCCAACGTCCTGACTTTC. It translates to CASRSSGANVLTF. The chain is built from TRBV12-3 or TRBV12-4 and TRBJ2-6; no definite D call. The CDR3 spans 13 residues. The ends were cut back, 6 bases at V and 1 base at J, with 4 bases in the middle.

This clonotype was picked up a small number of times. The chain recombines TRBV11-2 with TRBJ2-6, with a tentative D call TRBD1 (5 bases). The CDR3 loop spans 17 amino acids. Germline V CDR1 and CDR2: SGHAT, FQNNGV. Deletions cut 5 bases from V and 0 bases from J, with 14 bases between. The CDR3, as DNA: TGTGCCAGCAGCCTGGAGTGGGGCTACTCTGGGGCCAACGTCCTGACTTTC. Translation: CASSLEWGYSGANVLTF.

The rearrangement uses TRBV7-9 and TRBJ2-7; D may correspond to TRBD1 or TRBD2 (5 bases each). The CDR3 extends over 15 amino acids. The V and J ends lost 1 base and 6 bases respectively, with 16 bases between them. CDR1 is SEHNR and CDR2 is FQNEAQ in the germline V gene (reference sequence). This CDR3 reads CASSLEGWDGPEQYF. The CDR3 DNA sequence: TGTGCCAGCAGCTTAGAGGGTTGGGACGGCCCCGAGCAGTACTTC. Supplemented by reference TRBV7-9 and TRBJ2-7, the full variable domain reads DTGVSQNPRHKITKRGQNVTFRCDPISEHNRLYWYRQTLGQGPEFLTYFQNEAQLEKSRLLSDRFSAERPKGSFSTLEIQRTEQGDSAMYLCASSLEGWDGPEQYFGPGTRLTVT.

This clonotype was counted between two and nine times. This rearrangement joins TRBV24-1 to TRBJ1-5; 9 bases match TRBD1. This CDR3 comprises 16 residues. V lost 3 bases, J lost 7 bases, and 9 bases stayed unmatched. Germline CDR1 reads KGHDR; CDR2 reads SFDVKD. The CDR3 DNA sequence: TGTGCCACCAGTGATCGATCGACAGGGGGTGGCCAGCCCCAGCATTTT. Its translation: CATSDRSTGGGQPQHF.

This clonotype was detected only a few times. The V and J genes are TRBV12-3 or TRBV12-4 and TRBJ2-2; D may be TRBD1 or TRBD2 (6 bases each). Deletions cut 4 bases from V and 4 bases from J, with 16 bases between. There are 16 residues in the CDR3. The CDR3 is CASSSRGVSSTGELFF. For the CDR3, the DNA is TGTGCCAGCAGTTCGAGGGGGGTTTCGAGCACCGGGGAGCTGTTTTTT.

The chain couples TRBV5-1 to TRBJ1-3, with D maybe TRBD1 (5 bases). Trimming took off 3 bases at V and 0 bases at J, with 16 bases between the two ends. Looked up from germline, CDR1 is SGHRS and CDR2 is YFSETQ. CDR3 length: 17 residues. In DNA form, the CDR3 reads TGCGCCAGCAGCTCCACCAGCAGGGTAACCTCTGGAAACACCATATATTTT. It encodes CASSSTSRVTSGNTIYF.

The rearrangement links TRBV28 to TRBJ2-7; 7 nucleotides match TRBD1. The germline V gene has CDR1 MDHEN and CDR2 SYDVKM. This CDR3 is built from 15 residues. The junction had 7 bases not matched to a gene; V was cut back by 2 bases and J by 3 bases. The CDR3 here is CASSLGTTGDYEQYF. CDR3 sequence (DNA): TGTGCCAGCAGTTTAGGGACAACAGGGGACTACGAGCAGTACTTC.